These T cell receptor beta chains were read from a single sample in a study of blood T cell repertoires in COVID-19. Only in-frame clones appear in the TCRdb table, and some are missing; sequencing was by immunoSEQ multiplex PCR. The sample includes about 160,000 clones, 60% to 85% of them seen just once. The material sequenced was peripheral blood. The receptors stem from a man aged 55 to 70 with acute or convalescent COVID-19. The CDR3 runs from the conserved cysteine through the conserved F or W.

cdr3_aa | j_call | v_call
CTSSPYLRMEQYF | TRBJ2-7 | TRBV1
CASSLVDRVNYGYTF | TRBJ1-2 | TRBV7-2
CASGLQGTEAFF | TRBJ1-1 | TRBV5-6
CATTAVLSGNTIYF | TRBJ1-3 | TRBV6-5
CASSVQAGVTDTQYF | TRBJ2-3 | TRBV2
CASSLGDTGEQYF | TRBJ2-7 | TRBV5-6
CASSLGTIGKQYF | TRBJ2-7 | TRBV7-2
CASSAERGGRETQYF | TRBJ2-5 | TRBV9
CASSPPTGAFTDTQYF | TRBJ2-3 | TRBV18
CASSLSYNEQFF | TRBJ2-1 | TRBV5-5
CASSVDRGHGYTF | TRBJ1-2 | TRBV9
CASSSGLGNQPQHF | TRBJ1-5 | TRBV7-3
CASIRVNTGELFF | TRBJ2-2 | TRBV5-6
CASSLGSGAGQETQYF | TRBJ2-5 | TRBV7-7
CASKAGETSTDTQYF | TRBJ2-3 | TRBV2
CASSRRGGRDNEQFF | TRBJ2-1 | TRBV3-1/TRBV3-2
CASSLDWRGVNEQYF | TRBJ2-7 | TRBV11-2
CASSSPYNEQFF | TRBJ2-1 | TRBV6-6
CASSSRDRGYYEQYF | TRBJ2-7 | TRBV5-4
CASTPGQGNTEAFF | TRBJ1-1 | TRBV6-5
CASSLSPLAGGDTQYF | TRBJ2-3 | TRBV5-5
CASSYRDSDSYEQYF | TRBJ2-7 | TRBV6-5
CASSTNRESTDTQYF | TRBJ2-3 | TRBV19
CASSYSRVITEAFF | TRBJ1-1 | TRBV6-2/TRBV6-3
CASSFGQLNYEQYF | TRBJ2-7 | TRBV5-6
CASSLEQGTEAFF | TRBJ1-1 | TRBV12-3/TRBV12-4
CASSDEAGGGYGYTF | TRBJ1-2 | TRBV6-4
CASSKSARDIITEAFF | TRBJ1-1 | TRBV21-1
CSVEDRDRGDYGYTF | TRBJ1-2 | TRBV29-1